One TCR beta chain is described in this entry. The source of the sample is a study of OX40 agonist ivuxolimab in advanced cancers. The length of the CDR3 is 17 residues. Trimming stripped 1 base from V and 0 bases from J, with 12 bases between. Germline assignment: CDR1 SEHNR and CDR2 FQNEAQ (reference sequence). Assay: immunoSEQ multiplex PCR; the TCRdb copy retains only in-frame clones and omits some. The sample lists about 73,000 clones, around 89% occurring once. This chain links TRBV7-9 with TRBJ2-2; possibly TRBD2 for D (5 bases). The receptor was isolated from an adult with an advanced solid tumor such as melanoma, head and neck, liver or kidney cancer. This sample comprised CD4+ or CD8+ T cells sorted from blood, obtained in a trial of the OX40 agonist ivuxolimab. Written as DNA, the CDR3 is TGTGCCAGCAGCTTAGGTATGAGGGAAGCGAACACCGGGGAGCTGTTTTTT. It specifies CASSLGMREANTGELFF. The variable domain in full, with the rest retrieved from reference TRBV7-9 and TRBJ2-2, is DTGVSQNPRHKITKRGQNVTFRCDPISEHNRLYWYRQTLGQGPEFLTYFQNEAQLEKSRLLSDRFSAERPKGSFSTLEIQRTEQGDSAMYLCASSLGMREANTGELFFGEGSRLTVL.